A selection of T cell receptor beta chains follows, all from one sample in a study of patients and donors after allogeneic stem cell transplantation. MiXCR, applied by TCRdb to the RT-PCR reads, yields one record per CDR3 protein. The repertoire has approximately 140,000 distinct CDR3 sequences, 30% to 45% of them found once; the top ten carry around 50%. Sequenced material: blood, either unsorted or a sorted T cell fraction (not recorded which). Receptor source: a human donor who was either an allogeneic HSCT recipient or a stem cell or donor lymphocyte infusion donor (not recorded which). It is not recorded whose cells these are; they may come from a transplant donor. CDR3s include the opening cysteine and the closing phenylalanine or tryptophan. The D gene is left open where the match is weak. Part of the rows lack a size; the others show once, few, many or a class for expanded clones.

CASSSDRGRWDSPLHF | TGTGCCAGCAGCTCGGACAGGGGGCGCTGGGATTCACCCCTCCACTTT | TRBV7-2 | - | TRBJ1-6 | TRBD1
CASSSGVNNEQFF | TGCGCCAGCAGCTCCGGGGTTAACAATGAGCAGTTCTTC | TRBV5-1 | - | TRBJ2-1 | -
CASRGTGTDTQYF | TGTGCCAGCAGAGGGACAGGGACAGATACGCAGTATTTT | TRBV12-3/TRBV12-4 | - | TRBJ2-3 | TRBD1
CASGSSGEKLFF | TGTGCCAGCGGATCCTCCGGGGAAAAACTGTTTTTT | TRBV7-9 | few | TRBJ1-4 | -
CASIPQTAGPHNEQFF | TGTGCCAGCATTCCCCAGACAGCGGGGCCCCACAATGAGCAGTTCTTC | TRBV6-1 | - | TRBJ2-1 | TRBD2
CASSSPFGYTF | TGTGCCAGCAGCTCTCCGTTCGGCTACACCTTC | TRBV28 | - | TRBJ1-2 | -
CASSPSGQPQHF | TGTGCCAGCAGTCCGAGCGGTCAGCCCCAGCATTTT | TRBV28 | few | TRBJ1-5 | -
CASSFTGGGGQPQHF | TGTGCCAGCAGCTTCACAGGGGGCGGAGGTCAGCCCCAGCATTTT | TRBV7-2 | many | TRBJ1-5 | TRBD1
CASTIPASGGRDTQYF | TGTGCCAGCACTATCCCGGCTAGCGGGGGCCGGGATACGCAGTATTTT | TRBV12-3/TRBV12-4 | - | TRBJ2-3 | TRBD2
CASSPHGGELNEQFF | TGTGCCAGCAGCCCTCATGGGGGCGAATTGAATGAGCAGTTCTTC | TRBV9 | - | TRBJ2-1 | -
CASSTQADTEAFF | TGCGCCAGCAGCACCCAGGCGGACACTGAAGCTTTCTTT | TRBV5-1 | - | TRBJ1-1 | -
CASSRDRASEKLFF | TGTGCCAGCAGCCGGGACCGCGCGAGTGAAAAACTGTTTTTT | TRBV5-6 | - | TRBJ1-4 | -
CASSLEGVKDTEAFF | TGCGCCAGCAGCTTGGAGGGGGTGAAGGACACTGAAGCTTTCTTT | TRBV5-1 | few | TRBJ1-1 | -
CASSLDRDTF | TGTGCCAGCAGCCTAGACAGGGACACCTTC | TRBV12-3/TRBV12-4 | - | TRBJ1-2 | TRBD1
CASNLAGGTGELFF | TGTGCCAGCAATCTGGCGGGGGGGACCGGGGAGCTGTTTTTT | TRBV12-3/TRBV12-4 | - | TRBJ2-2 | TRBD2
CSVQVVPDSPLHF | TGCAGCGTCCAGGTCGTTCCGGATTCACCCCTCCACTTT | TRBV29-1 | few | TRBJ1-6 | -